Listed here are 25 T cell receptor beta chains from one sample, sequenced in a study of shared clonotypes between healthy human individuals. Produced via immunoSEQ multiplex PCR; TCRdb's table is partial and in-frame only. The table records 190,000 or so clones, approximately 62% of them present only once. The sequencing sample was made of memory CD4+ T cells sorted from blood. Subset described: CD45RA-negative fraction. The receptors were gathered from a man aged 30 to 45 in good health.

This clone was detected a few times. The genes are TRBV7-8 and TRBJ2-1, with D possibly matching TRBD1 (5 bases). Germline values: CDR1 SGHVS, CDR2 FQNEAQ. CDR3 length equals 14 residues. Trimming cost V 5 bases and J 4 bases, with 12 bases left between them. In nucleotides, the CDR3 is TGTGCCAGCAGCCTCGGAACAGGATACAATGAGCAGTTCTTC. It specifies CASSLGTGYNEQFF.

The chain combines TRBV14 with TRBJ1-2, with TRBD1 matching 7 bases. The germline CDR1 and CDR2 sequences are SGHDN and FVKESK. The ends lost 1 base at V and 8 bases at J; junction bases unmatched: 10. CDR3 length: 15 amino acids. CDR3 residues: CASSQVGGQVWGYTF. The CDR3 coding sequence is TGTGCCAGCAGCCAAGTAGGAGGACAGGTTTGGGGCTACACCTTC.

In its sample, this clone was seen many times. The J gene is TRBJ1-2, the V gene TRBV12-2; the D call in the table, TRBD1, was not verified against the DNA. TRBV12-2 is designated a pseudogene. This CDR3 contains 14 residues. CDR3 DNA: TGTGCAAGTCGCCCCCGGGGGACAGGGGATGGCTACACCTTC. It codes for CASRPRGTGDGYTF.

The V gene is TRBV5-4, the J gene TRBJ2-2; the match to TRBD2 covers 10 bases. Germline values: CDR1 SGHNT, CDR2 YYREEE (reference sequence). V was pared by 2 bases and J by 5 bases, with 3 bases of the junction left unmatched. CDR3 length equals 15 residues. The CDR3 region has the DNA TGTGCCAGCAGCTTTGAACTAGCGGGAACCGGGGAGCTGTTTTTT. This sequence encodes CASSFELAGTGELFF.

The rearrangement joins TRBV5-1 to TRBJ2-7; TRBD2 might be the D (5 bases). Trimming took off 4 bases at V and 5 bases at J, with 13 bases between the two ends. Per the germline V gene, CDR1 is SGHRS and CDR2 is YFSETQ. This CDR3 is built from 13 residues. CDR3 amino acids: CASSPEVANEQYF. The CDR3 nucleotides read TGCGCCAGCAGCCCGGAGGTAGCGAACGAGCAGTACTTC.

This chain connects TRBV30 to TRBJ1-2; tentatively, D is TRBD1 (5 bases). The V end lost 0 bases, the J end lost 3 bases, and 26 bases lay between the germline ends. CDR1 and CDR2 from the germline V gene are GTSNPN and SVGIG (reference sequence). This CDR3 comprises 19 residues. The CDR3 sequence is CAWSVEFFLTGEGHYGYTF. In DNA form, the CDR3 reads TGTGCCTGGAGTGTTGAGTTTTTTCTCACGGGGGAGGGTCACTATGGCTACACCTTC.

About this clone: The sample carries other DNA sequences with the same CDR3. The V and J genes are TRBV10-1 and TRBJ2-3; D is unresolved. V gave up 3 bases and J gave up 0 bases, with 4 bases separating them. The CDR3 runs to 13 residues. From germline, CDR1 is WNHNN and CDR2 SYGVQD (reference sequence). As DNA, the CDR3 is TGCGCCAGCAGTGACCCCAGCACAGATACGCAGTATTTT. It encodes CASSDPSTDTQYF.

Concerning this clone: Its ends do not fully match the called genes, so a read error is possible. This chain joins TRBV11-3 and TRBJ2-2; 10 bases match TRBD2. The CDR3 is 16 residues long. The germline CDR1 and CDR2 sequences are SGHNT and YENEEA. The chain's CDR3 is CASSLPAGGIHRGAVF. The CDR3 DNA is TGTGCCAGCAGCTTGCCAGCGGGAGGGATACACCGGGGAGCTGTTTTT.

The chain has TRBV28 and TRBJ1-5, with 7 bases fitting TRBD1. The V and J ends lost 7 bases and 4 bases, in that order; junction bases with no gene match: 10. Germline values: CDR1 MDHEN, CDR2 SYDVKM. This CDR3 has 15 residues. The CDR3 loop reads CASTDAGRGNQPQHF. The DNA for the CDR3 is TGTGCCAGCACCGATGCGGGCAGGGGGAATCAGCCCCAGCATTTT.

The J gene is TRBJ2-7, the V gene TRBV28; 7 bases agree with TRBD2. The CDR3 loop spans 22 amino acids. The germline gives CDR1 MDHEN, CDR2 SYDVKM. V lost 1 base, J lost 6 bases, and 30 bases stayed unmatched. The CDR3 reads CASSLLAYPYGQLALQTIEQYF. CDR3 nucleotide sequence: TGTGCCAGCAGTTTATTGGCGTATCCATATGGCCAACTAGCGCTTCAGACGATCGAGCAGTACTTC.

The genes are TRBV5-4 and TRBJ2-2, with 11 bases lining up with TRBD1. CDR1 and CDR2 from the germline V gene are SGHNT and YYREEE (reference sequence). The CDR3 consists of 16 residues. V shed 2 bases and J 5 bases; nucleotides not matched to a gene: 5. CDR3 loop: CASSFPGQGGTGELFF. For the CDR3, the DNA is TGTGCCAGCAGCTTTCCGGGACAGGGGGGGACCGGGGAGCTGTTTTTT.

The chain links TRBV11-3 to TRBJ1-1, with D unclear. V lost 0 bases to trimming and J lost 1 base, with 3 bases between them. Per the germline V gene, CDR1 is SGHNT and CDR2 is YENEEA. This CDR3 comprises 13 residues. The CDR3 region is CASSLDWNTEAFF. The CDR3 region has the DNA TGTGCCAGCAGCTTAGATTGGAACACTGAAGCTTTCTTT.

The chain has TRBV4-2 and TRBJ2-1; 7 bases are shared with TRBD2. V dropped 0 bases and J dropped 7; count of bases not matched to a gene: 9. The V gene's germline CDR1 is LGHNA and CDR2 YNFKEQ. The CDR3 extends over 16 amino acids. In DNA form, the CDR3 reads TGTGCCAGCAGCCAAGATACGGCGGGAGTGGAAAATGAGCAGTTCTTC. Protein: CASSQDTAGVENEQFF.

This clone appeared a few times. This rearrangement joins TRBV7-9 to TRBJ1-5, with D possibly being TRBD1 (5 bases). CDR1 and CDR2 from the germline V gene are SEHNR and FQNEAQ (reference sequence). Trimming removed 1 base at V and 11 bases at J, with 12 bases between. The CDR3 runs 13 residues. The CDR3 nucleotides read TGTGCCAGCAGCTTAGGGCAGGGTACGTCCCAGCATTTT. It encodes CASSLGQGTSQHF.

In this sample, this clone turned up a few times. The chain carries TRBV19 and TRBJ2-7; D not certain. This CDR3 is 13 amino acids long. Germline values: CDR1 LNHDA, CDR2 SQIVND (reference sequence). With 3 bases removed from V and 4 bases from J, the gap between germline ends came to 10 bases. CDR3 coding DNA: TGTGCCAGTAGTATTGGGGTGAAATACGAGCAGTACTTC. The encoded protein is CASSIGVKYEQYF.

The chain employs TRBV11-2 and TRBJ2-1, with 9 bases matching TRBD2. The CDR3 consists of 15 residues. CDR1 SGHAT and CDR2 FQNNGV come from the germline V gene. V trimming: 2 bases; J trimming: 6 bases; junction bases outside the gene matches: 5. CDR3 loop: CASSLQSGRFNEQFF. CDR3 nucleotide sequence: TGTGCCAGCAGCTTACAGAGCGGGAGGTTCAATGAGCAGTTCTTC. The full variable domain, completed using reference TRBV11-2 and TRBJ2-1, is EAGVAQSPRYKIIEKRQSVAFWCNPISGHATLYWYQQILGQGPKLLIQFQNNGVVDDSQLPKDRFSAERLKGVDSTLKIQPAKLEDSAVYLCASSLQSGRFNEQFFGPGTRLTVL.

The chain couples TRBV19 to TRBJ2-1; D may correspond to TRBD1 or TRBD2 (5 bases each). The CDR3 length is 16 residues. The V end was cut by 3 bases, the J end by 4 bases, with 16 bases between. Germline V gene sequence: CDR1 LNHDA, CDR2 SQIVND (reference sequence). The CDR3 DNA follows: TGTGCCAGTAGTATTGACGGGGACGGCAGATACAATGAGCAGTTCTTC. Its translation is CASSIDGDGRYNEQFF.

The gene calls are TRBV28 and TRBJ1-5, with 7 bases aligning to TRBD1. Germline loops: CDR1 MDHEN, CDR2 SYDVKM. CDR3 length: 14 residues. J gave up 2 bases and V 7 bases, and 5 bases lay outside the gene matches. DNA of the CDR3: TGTGCCAGCAATCCAGGGGGAGGCAATCAGCCCCAGCATTTT. It encodes CASNPGGGNQPQHF.

This CDR3 reads CASSEGRGSNQPQHF. The CDR3 coding sequence is TGTGCCAGCAGTGAGGGGCGGGGAAGCAATCAGCCCCAGCATTTT. The chain has TRBV2 and TRBJ1-5, with a possible D match to TRBD1 (5 bases). Germline V lookup: CDR1 SNHLY, CDR2 FYNNEI. Trimming stripped 3 bases from V and 1 base from J, with 10 bases between. This CDR3 comprises 15 residues.

This clone turned up a few times. The chain carries TRBV2 and TRBJ2-1; 8 nucleotides line up with TRBD2. The CDR3 runs 16 residues. In germline, CDR1 is SNHLY, CDR2 FYNNEI. After removal of 5 bases from V and 2 bases from J, the junction contained 8 bases not matched to a gene. The CDR3 reads CASSPSGLMTYNEQFF. CDR3 nucleotides: TGTGCCAGCAGTCCTAGCGGGCTGATGACCTACAATGAGCAGTTCTTC.

This clone rates as medium-sized (0.01 to 0.1%). CDR3 amino acids: CASSLAERPQETQYF. CDR3 sequence (DNA): TGCGCCAGCAGCTTGGCTGAAAGACCCCAAGAGACCCAGTACTTC. The chain joins TRBV5-1 to TRBJ2-5; D uncertain. Looked up from germline, CDR1 is SGHRS and CDR2 is YFSETQ. This CDR3 comprises 15 residues. V lost 0 bases and J lost 1, with 10 bases in between.

The chain recombines TRBV5-1 with TRBJ2-3; D unresolved. The CDR3 runs 11 residues. The ends were cut back, 3 bases at V and 4 bases at J, with 3 bases in the middle. Germline V gene data show CDR1 as SGHRS and CDR2 as YFSETQ. CDR3 sequence (DNA): TGCGCCAGCAGCTCTTCAGATACGCAGTATTTT. Translating it yields CASSSSDTQYF. The whole variable domain, remainder taken from reference TRBV5-1 and TRBJ2-3, is KAGVTQTPRYLIKTRGQQVTLSCSPISGHRSVSWYQQTPGQGLQFLFEYFSETQRNKGNFPGRFSGRQFSNSRSEMNVSTLELGDSALYLCASSSSDTQYFGPGTRLTVL.

The chain has TRBV18 and TRBJ2-5; weak D call: TRBD2 (5 bases). The CDR3 length is 15 residues. Deletions cut 6 bases from V and 2 bases from J, with 16 bases between. CDR1 KGHSH and CDR2 LQKENI come from the germline V gene. The CDR3 here is CASSLRLKVQETQYF. The CDR3 region has the DNA TGTGCCAGCTCCCTAAGACTAAAAGTTCAAGAGACCCAGTACTTC.

The chain has TRBV5-4 and TRBJ1-5, with TRBD1 as a possible D gene (6 bases). Germline assignment: CDR1 SGHNT and CDR2 YYREEE (reference sequence). The CDR3 spans 14 residues. The V and J ends lost 0 bases and 2 bases respectively, with 6 bases between them. CDR3 sequence reads: CASSLAGGNQPQHF. The CDR3 DNA sequence: TGTGCCAGCAGCTTGGCAGGGGGCAATCAGCCCCAGCATTTT.

In regard to this clone: This clone may be a read error of a much larger clone one base away. The gene calls are TRBV7-6 and TRBJ2-1; D is undetermined. This CDR3 region has 11 residues. V dropped 5 bases and J dropped 5 bases, with 4 bases sitting between them. Germline CDR1 SGHVS, CDR2 FNYEAQ. This CDR3 is CASSLDNEQFF. The CDR3 region has the DNA TGTGCCAGCAGCCTGGACAATGAGCAGTTCTTC.